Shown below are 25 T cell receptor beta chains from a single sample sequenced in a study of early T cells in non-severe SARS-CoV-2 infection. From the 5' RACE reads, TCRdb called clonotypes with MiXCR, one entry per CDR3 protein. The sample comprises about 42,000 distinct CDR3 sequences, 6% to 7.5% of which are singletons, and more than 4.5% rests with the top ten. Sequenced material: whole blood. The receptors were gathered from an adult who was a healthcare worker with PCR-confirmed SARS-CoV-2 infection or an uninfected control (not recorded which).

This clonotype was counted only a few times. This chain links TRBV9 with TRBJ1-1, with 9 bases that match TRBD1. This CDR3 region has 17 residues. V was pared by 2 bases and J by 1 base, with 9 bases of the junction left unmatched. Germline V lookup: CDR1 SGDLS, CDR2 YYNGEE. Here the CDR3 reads CASSVGDRVWANTEAFF. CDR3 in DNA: TGTGCCAGCAGCGTGGGGGACAGGGTTTGGGCGAACACTGAAGCTTTCTTT.

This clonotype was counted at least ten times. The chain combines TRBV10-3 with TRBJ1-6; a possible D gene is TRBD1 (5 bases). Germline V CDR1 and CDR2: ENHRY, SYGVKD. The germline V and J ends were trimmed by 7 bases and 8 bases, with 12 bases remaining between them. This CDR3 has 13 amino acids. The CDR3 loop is CAITGRVDSPLHF. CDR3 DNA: TGTGCCATCACGGGCAGGGTAGATTCACCCCTCCACTTT.

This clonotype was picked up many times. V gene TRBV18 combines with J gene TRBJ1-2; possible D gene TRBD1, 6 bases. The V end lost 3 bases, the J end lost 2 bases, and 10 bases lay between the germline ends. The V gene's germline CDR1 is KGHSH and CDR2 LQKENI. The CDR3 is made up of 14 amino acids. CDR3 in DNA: TGTGCCAGCTCACCCAGACAGGTGAACTATGGCTACACCTTC. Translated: CASSPRQVNYGYTF. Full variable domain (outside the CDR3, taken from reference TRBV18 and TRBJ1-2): NAGVMQNPRHLVRRRGQEARLRCSPMKGHSHVYWYRQLPEEGLKFMVYLQKENIIDESGMPKERFSAEFPKEGPSILRIQQVVRGDSAAYFCASSPRQVNYGYTFGSGTRLTVV.

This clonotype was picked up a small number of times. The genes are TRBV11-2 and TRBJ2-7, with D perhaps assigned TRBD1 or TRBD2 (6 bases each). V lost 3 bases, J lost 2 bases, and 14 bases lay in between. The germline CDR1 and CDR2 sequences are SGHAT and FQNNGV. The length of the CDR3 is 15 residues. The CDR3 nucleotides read TGTGCCAGCAGCTTGTTTCGGGGGCAGGCCTACGAGCAGTACTTC. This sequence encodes CASSLFRGQAYEQYF.

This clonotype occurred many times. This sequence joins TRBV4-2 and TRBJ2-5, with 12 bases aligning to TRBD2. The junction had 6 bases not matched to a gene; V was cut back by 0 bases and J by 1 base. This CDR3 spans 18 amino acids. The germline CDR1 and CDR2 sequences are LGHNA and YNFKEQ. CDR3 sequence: CASSQDLAGGLGQETQYF. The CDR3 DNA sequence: TGTGCCAGCAGCCAAGATCTAGCGGGGGGGCTGGGCCAAGAGACCCAGTACTTC.

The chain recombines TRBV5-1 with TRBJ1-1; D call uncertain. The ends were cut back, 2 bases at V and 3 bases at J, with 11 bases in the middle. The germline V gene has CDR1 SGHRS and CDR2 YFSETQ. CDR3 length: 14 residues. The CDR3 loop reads CASSFIGGDTEAFF. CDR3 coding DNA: TGCGCCAGCAGCTTCATCGGCGGAGACACTGAAGCTTTCTTT.

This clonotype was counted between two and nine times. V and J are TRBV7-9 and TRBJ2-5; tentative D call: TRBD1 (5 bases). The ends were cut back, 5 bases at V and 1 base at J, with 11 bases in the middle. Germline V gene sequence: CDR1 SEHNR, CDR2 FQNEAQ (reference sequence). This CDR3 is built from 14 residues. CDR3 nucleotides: TGTGCCAGCAGCCGAATAGGGGTCCAAGAGACCCAGTACTTC. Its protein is CASSRIGVQETQYF.

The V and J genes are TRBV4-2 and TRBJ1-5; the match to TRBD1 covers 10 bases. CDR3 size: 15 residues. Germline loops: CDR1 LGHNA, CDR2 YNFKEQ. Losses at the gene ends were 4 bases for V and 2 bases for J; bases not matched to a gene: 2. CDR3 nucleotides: TGTGCCAGCAGCCCAGGGACAGGGGGCAATCAGCCCCAGCATTTT. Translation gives CASSPGTGGNQPQHF.

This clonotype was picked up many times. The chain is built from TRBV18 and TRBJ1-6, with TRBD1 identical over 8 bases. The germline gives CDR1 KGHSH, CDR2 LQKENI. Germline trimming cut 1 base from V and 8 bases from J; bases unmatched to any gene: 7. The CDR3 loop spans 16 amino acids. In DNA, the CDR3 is TGTGCCAGCTCACCACTGGACAGGGTCGGGTATTCACCCCTCCACTTT. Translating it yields CASSPLDRVGYSPLHF.

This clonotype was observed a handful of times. DNA of the CDR3: TGCGCCAGCAGCTTGGCGATTCGACAGGGGAGCCCCACAGATACGCAGTATTTT. Protein: CASSLAIRQGSPTDTQYF. The chain joins TRBV5-1 to TRBJ2-3, with 8 bases identical to TRBD1. The CDR3 totals 18 residues. The V gene's germline CDR1 is SGHRS and CDR2 YFSETQ. The V gene end was trimmed by 0 bases and the J gene end by 2 bases; junction bases not matched to a gene: 11.

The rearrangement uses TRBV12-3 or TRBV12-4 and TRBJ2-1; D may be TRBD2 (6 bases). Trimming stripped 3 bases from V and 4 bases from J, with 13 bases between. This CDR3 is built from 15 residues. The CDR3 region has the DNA TGTGCCAGCAGTTTCTCCGCGGGGACGTACAATGAGCAGTTCTTC. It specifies CASSFSAGTYNEQFF.

For the CDR3, the DNA is TGCGCCAGCAGCCAGAGGGGTCTTAGCTCCTACAATGAGCAGTTCTTC. It translates to CASSQRGLSSYNEQFF. The V and J genes are TRBV4-1 and TRBJ2-1; D might be TRBD1 or TRBD2, each matching 5 bases. Germline V gene lookup returns CDR1 MGHRA and CDR2 YSYEKL. The CDR3 is 16 amino acids. V was clipped by 3 bases and J by 0 bases, with 12 bases between them.

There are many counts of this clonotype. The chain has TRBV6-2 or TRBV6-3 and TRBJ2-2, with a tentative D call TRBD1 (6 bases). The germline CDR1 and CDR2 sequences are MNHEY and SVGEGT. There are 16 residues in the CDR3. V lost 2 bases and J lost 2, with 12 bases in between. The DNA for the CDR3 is TGTGCCAGCAGTTACCGCCAGGGGTATAACACCGGGGAGCTGTTTTTT. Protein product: CASSYRQGYNTGELFF.

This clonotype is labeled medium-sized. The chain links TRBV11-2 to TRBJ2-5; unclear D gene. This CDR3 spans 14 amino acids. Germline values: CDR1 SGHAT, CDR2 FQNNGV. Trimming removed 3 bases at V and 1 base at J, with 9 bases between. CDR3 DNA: TGTGCCAGCAGCTTGGTGCGTTCCCAAGAGACCCAGTACTTC. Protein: CASSLVRSQETQYF.

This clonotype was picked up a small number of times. CDR3 coding DNA: TGCGCCAGCAGCTTGGATCGGGGCCACCACCCGAGCACAGATACGCAGTATTTT. Its translation: CASSLDRGHHPSTDTQYF. The chain uses TRBV5-1 and TRBJ2-3; D is perhaps TRBD1 or TRBD2 (5 bases each). V lost 0 bases and J lost 0, with 17 bases in between. Germline V lookup: CDR1 SGHRS, CDR2 YFSETQ. This CDR3 is built from 18 residues.

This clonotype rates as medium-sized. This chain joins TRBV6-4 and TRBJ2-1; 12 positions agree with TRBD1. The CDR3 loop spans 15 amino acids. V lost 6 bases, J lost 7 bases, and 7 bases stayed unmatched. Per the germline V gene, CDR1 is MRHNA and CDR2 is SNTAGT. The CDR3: CASRPGQGALNEQFF. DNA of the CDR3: TGTGCCAGCAGGCCGGGACAGGGGGCATTAAATGAGCAGTTCTTC.

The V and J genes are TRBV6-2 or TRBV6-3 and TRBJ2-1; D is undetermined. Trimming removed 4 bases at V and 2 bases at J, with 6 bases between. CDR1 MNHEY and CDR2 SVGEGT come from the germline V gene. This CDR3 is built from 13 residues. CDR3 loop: CASSSLTYNEQFF. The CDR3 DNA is TGTGCCAGCAGTTCACTAACCTACAATGAGCAGTTCTTC.

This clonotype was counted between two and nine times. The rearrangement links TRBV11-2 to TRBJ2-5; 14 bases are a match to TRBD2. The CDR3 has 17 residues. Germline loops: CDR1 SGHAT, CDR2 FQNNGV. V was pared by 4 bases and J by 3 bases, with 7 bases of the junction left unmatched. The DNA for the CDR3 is TGTGCCAGCAGCTCCCCGACTAGCGGGGGGGCCGAAGAGACCCAGTACTTC. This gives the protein CASSSPTSGGAEETQYF.

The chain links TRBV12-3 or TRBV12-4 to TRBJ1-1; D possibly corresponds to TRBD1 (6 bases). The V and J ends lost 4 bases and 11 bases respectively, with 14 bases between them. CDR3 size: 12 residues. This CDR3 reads CASSSGGRLAFF. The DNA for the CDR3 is TGTGCCAGCAGTTCGGGGGGGCGTTTGGCTTTCTTT.

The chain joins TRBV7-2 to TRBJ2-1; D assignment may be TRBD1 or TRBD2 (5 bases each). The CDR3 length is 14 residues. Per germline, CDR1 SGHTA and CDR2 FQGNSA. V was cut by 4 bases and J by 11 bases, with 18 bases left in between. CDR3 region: CASSYKGPPSKQFF. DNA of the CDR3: TGTGCCAGCAGCTACAAGGGACCACCTTCCAAGCAGTTCTTC. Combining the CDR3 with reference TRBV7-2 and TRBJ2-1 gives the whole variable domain GAGVSQSPSNKVTEKGKDVELRCDPISGHTALYWYRQSLGQGLEFLIYFQGNSAPDKSGLPSDRFSAERTGGSVSTLTIQRTQQEDSAVYLCASSYKGPPSKQFFGPGTRLTVL.

CDR3 sequence: CASSPGDRGHEKLFF. Here the CDR3 DNA reads TGTGCCAGCAGCCCCGGGGACAGGGGTCATGAAAAACTGTTTTTT. V and J are TRBV7-9 and TRBJ1-4; 10 nucleotides agree with TRBD1. Unmatched junction bases numbered 6, after V lost 5 bases and J lost 6 bases. Looked up from germline, CDR1 is SEHNR and CDR2 is FQNEAQ (reference sequence). The CDR3 has 15 residues.

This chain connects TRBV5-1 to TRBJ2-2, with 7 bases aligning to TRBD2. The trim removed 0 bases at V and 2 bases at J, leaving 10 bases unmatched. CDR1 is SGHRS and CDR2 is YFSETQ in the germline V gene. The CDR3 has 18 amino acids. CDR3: CASSLAFSGALNTGELFF. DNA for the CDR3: TGCGCCAGCAGCTTGGCCTTCAGCGGGGCGCTAAACACCGGGGAGCTGTTTTTT.

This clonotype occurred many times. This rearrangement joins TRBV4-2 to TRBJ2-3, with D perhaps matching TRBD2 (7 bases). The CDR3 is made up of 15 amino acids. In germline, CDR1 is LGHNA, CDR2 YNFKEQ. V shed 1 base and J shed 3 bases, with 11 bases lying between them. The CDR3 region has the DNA TGTGCCAGCAGCCAAGTAGGGGGAGGGACAGATACGCAGTATTTT. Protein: CASSQVGGGTDTQYF.

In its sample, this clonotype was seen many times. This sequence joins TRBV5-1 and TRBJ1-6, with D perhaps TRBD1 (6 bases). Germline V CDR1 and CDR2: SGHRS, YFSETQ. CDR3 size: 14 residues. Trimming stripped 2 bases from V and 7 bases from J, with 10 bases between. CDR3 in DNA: TGCGCCAGCAGCTTCAACAGGGACAATTCACCCCTCCACTTT. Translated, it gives CASSFNRDNSPLHF.

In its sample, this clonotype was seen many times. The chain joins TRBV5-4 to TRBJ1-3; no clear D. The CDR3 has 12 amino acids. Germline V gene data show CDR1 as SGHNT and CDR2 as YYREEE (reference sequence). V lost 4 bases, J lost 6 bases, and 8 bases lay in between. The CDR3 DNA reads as TGTGCCAGCAGCCAGGACCTAAACACCATATATTTT. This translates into CASSQDLNTIYF.